The 23 T cell receptor beta chains below come from one sample, sequenced in a study of blood T cell repertoires in COVID-19. Clones were read by immunoSEQ multiplex PCR, and TCRdb kept only the in-frame ones, dropping some. Here the sample spans about 130,000 clones, around 76% being singletons. The sequenced sample was peripheral blood. The source of these receptors is a man between 60 and 75 years old with acute or convalescent COVID-19.

The V call is TRBV27, the J call TRBJ2-1; 7 nucleotides match TRBD2. Germline V gene sequence: CDR1 MNHEY, CDR2 SMNVEV (reference sequence). V was clipped by 8 bases and J by 0 bases; unmatched bases: 4. The CDR3 contains 14 residues. In nucleotides, the CDR3 is TGTGCCAGCGGGGACTATTACTCCTACAATGAGCAGTTCTTC. This sequence encodes CASGDYYSYNEQFF.

CDR3 loop: CASTPQPGLAGVEQFF. The CDR3 DNA reads as TGTGCCAGCACCCCCCAGCCGGGACTAGCGGGAGTAGAGCAGTTCTTC. The chain couples TRBV7-9 to TRBJ2-1, with 14 nucleotides matching TRBD2. V gave up 7 bases and J gave up 10 bases; unmatched junction bases: 12. Germline V gene data show CDR1 as SEHNR and CDR2 as FQNEAQ (reference sequence). The CDR3 extends over 16 amino acids.

The V call is TRBV9, the J call TRBJ2-1, with 8 positions matching TRBD2. The CDR3 is 14 residues long. J lost 9 bases, V lost 0 bases, and 5 bases had no gene match. The V gene's germline CDR1 is SGDLS and CDR2 YYNGEE. The CDR3 DNA sequence: TGTGCCAGCAGCGTAGGAGCGGGGGCGCGTGAGCAGTTCTTC. Its translation is CASSVGAGAREQFF.

The chain combines TRBV19 with TRBJ2-1, with 10 bases that match TRBD2. Germline loops: CDR1 LNHDA, CDR2 SQIVND (reference sequence). This CDR3 has 19 residues. V lost 5 bases and J lost 0; bases outside the gene matches: 13. DNA of the CDR3: TGTGCCAGTAGTGGAGGGCGCAACCCTAGCGGGAGCTCCTACAATGAGCAGTTCTTC. Its translation: CASSGGRNPSGSSYNEQFF. Supplemented by reference TRBV19 and TRBJ2-1, the full variable domain reads DGGITQSPKYLFRKEGQNVTLSCEQNLNHDAMYWYRQDPGQGLRLIYYSQIVNDFQKGDIAEGYSVSREKKESFPLTVTSAQKNPTAFYLCASSGGRNPSGSSYNEQFFGPGTRLTVL.

The rearrangement uses TRBV27 and TRBJ1-2; 8 positions agree with TRBD1. There are 14 residues in the CDR3. CDR1 and CDR2 from the germline V gene are MNHEY and SMNVEV (reference sequence). The junction had 5 bases not matched to a gene; V was cut back by 2 bases and J by 6 bases. CDR3 nucleotide sequence: TGTGCCAGCAGTTTACGATCAGGGGGCAATGGCTACACCTTC. Its protein is CASSLRSGGNGYTF.

V gene TRBV10-2 combines with J gene TRBJ2-3, with TRBD2 identical over 9 bases. CDR3 size: 15 residues. V dropped 2 bases and J dropped 3; count of bases not matched to a gene: 3. Germline V gives CDR1 WSHSY, CDR2 SAAADI. CDR3 residues: CASSEAGGATDTQYF. The CDR3 DNA reads TGCGCCAGCAGTGAGGCGGGAGGGGCGACAGATACGCAGTATTTT.

This clone occurred once. The chain couples TRBV12-5 to TRBJ2-3; maybe TRBD2 (6 bases). Trimming cost V 6 bases and J 1 base, with 17 bases left between them. The germline V gene has CDR1 LGHNT and CDR2 FRNRAP. The CDR3 runs to 16 residues. Written as DNA, the CDR3 is TGTGCTAGTGGCCCAACGTTGATAGCGGGCACAGATACGCAGTATTTT. Its protein product is CASGPTLIAGTDTQYF.

The chain recombines TRBV7-9 with TRBJ2-2; D perhaps matches TRBD2 (5 bases). Germline assignment: CDR1 SEHNR and CDR2 FQNEAQ (reference sequence). The CDR3 spans 15 residues. V dropped 2 bases and J dropped 0 bases, with 7 bases sitting between them. The CDR3, as DNA: TGTGCCAGCAGCTTACCGGGGTCGAACACCGGGGAGCTGTTTTTT. Protein: CASSLPGSNTGELFF.

This chain joins TRBV27 and TRBJ2-5, with 7 nucleotides matching TRBD1. Losses at the gene ends were 6 bases for V and 8 bases for J; bases not matched to a gene: 15. This CDR3 spans 15 amino acids. Looked up from germline, CDR1 is MNHEY and CDR2 is SMNVEV (reference sequence). In nucleotides, the CDR3 is TGTGCCAGCAGGGCTAACAGGGGCCCGGGGCGAACCCAGTACTTC. Protein sequence: CASRANRGPGRTQYF.

The chain uses TRBV27 and TRBJ1-1; the match to TRBD1 covers 7 bases. CDR1 MNHEY and CDR2 SMNVEV come from the germline V gene (reference sequence). CDR3 length: 11 amino acids. With 7 bases clipped from V and 6 bases from J, the junction kept 2 bases outside the gene matches. Here the CDR3 DNA reads TGTGCCAGCAACAGGGGTGCTGAAGCTTTCTTT. Its translation: CASNRGAEAFF.

The chain joins TRBV18 to TRBJ2-2; TRBD1 might be the D (6 bases). Between the trimmed V and J ends, which lost 2 bases and 6 bases, there was a span of 13 bases. In germline, CDR1 is KGHSH, CDR2 LQKENI. This CDR3 is built from 15 residues. The CDR3 nucleotides read TGTGCCAGCTCACCAATCAAACAGGGCTCCGGGGAGCTGTTTTTT. This encodes CASSPIKQGSGELFF.

This chain joins TRBV5-4 and TRBJ2-5; D is unresolved. Trimming stripped 4 bases from V and 0 bases from J, with 7 bases between. Germline V gives CDR1 SGHNT, CDR2 YYREEE (reference sequence). The CDR3 length is 13 residues. CDR3 in DNA: TGTGCCAGCAGCGTTAGCTACCAAGAGACCCAGTACTTC. Translated, it gives CASSVSYQETQYF.

This clone has a handful of counts. V and J are TRBV30 and TRBJ2-2; 9 bases agree with TRBD1. Per the germline V gene, CDR1 is GTSNPN and CDR2 is SVGIG (reference sequence). The V and J ends lost 4 bases and 0 bases, in that order; junction bases with no gene match: 6. This CDR3 comprises 16 residues. CDR3 residues: CAWTTGGGANTGELFF. In nucleotides, the CDR3 is TGTGCCTGGACCACAGGGGGCGGCGCGAACACCGGGGAGCTGTTTTTT.

The chain is built from TRBV9 and TRBJ2-3, with 13 bases matching TRBD2. From germline, CDR1 is SGDLS and CDR2 YYNGEE. The CDR3 has 16 residues. J gave up 5 bases and V 2 bases, and 5 bases lay outside the gene matches. CDR3 sequence: CASSVRTSGGGDTQYF. The CDR3, as DNA: TGTGCCAGCAGCGTCCGGACTAGCGGGGGTGGAGATACGCAGTATTTT.

The chain has TRBV19 and TRBJ1-5; TRBD1 matches 9 bases. The CDR3 sequence is 19 residues long. CDR1 is LNHDA and CDR2 is SQIVND in the germline V gene (reference sequence). V trimming: 4 bases; J trimming: 2 bases; junction bases outside the gene matches: 15. CDR3 sequence reads: CASSTPPYRDRVGNQPQHF. As DNA, the CDR3 is TGTGCCAGTAGTACCCCCCCGTACCGGGACAGGGTTGGCAATCAGCCCCAGCATTTT. Full variable domain (outside the CDR3, taken from reference TRBV19 and TRBJ1-5): DGGITQSPKYLFRKEGQNVTLSCEQNLNHDAMYWYRQDPGQGLRLIYYSQIVNDFQKGDIAEGYSVSREKKESFPLTVTSAQKNPTAFYLCASSTPPYRDRVGNQPQHFGDGTRLSIL.

The chain links TRBV2 to TRBJ1-6; 8 positions agree with TRBD1. Germline loops: CDR1 SNHLY, CDR2 FYNNEI. Unmatched junction bases numbered 6, after V lost 8 bases and J lost 3 bases. This CDR3 has 15 residues. CDR3 residues: CASVGDRIYNSPLHF. The CDR3 DNA follows: TGTGCCAGCGTAGGGGACAGGATCTATAATTCACCCCTCCACTTT.

The CDR3 loop is CASSSGPPGQGNQPQHF. The CDR3, as DNA: TGCGCCAGCAGCTCAGGACCCCCGGGACAGGGGAATCAGCCCCAGCATTTT. This rearrangement joins TRBV5-1 to TRBJ1-5; 10 bases align to TRBD1. V lost 3 bases to trimming and J lost 4 bases; unmatched junction nucleotides: 10. This CDR3 has 17 amino acids. Per germline, CDR1 SGHRS and CDR2 YFSETQ.

The genes are TRBV30 and TRBJ1-4; D is possibly TRBD1 (6 bases). This CDR3 comprises 15 residues. V was pared by 5 bases and J by 5 bases, with 18 bases between. The germline V gene encodes CDR1 GTSNPN and CDR2 SVGIG (reference sequence). CDR3 bases: TGTGCCTGGCTCACACTACAGGGCTTAAATGAAAAACTGTTTTTT. Translating gives CAWLTLQGLNEKLFF.

The rearrangement uses TRBV19 and TRBJ2-3; D not certain. Trimming cost V 5 bases and J 1 base, with 13 bases left between them. Germline CDR1 LNHDA, CDR2 SQIVND (reference sequence). The CDR3 loop spans 15 amino acids. CDR3 in DNA: TGTGCCAGTAGTCTTGGCAGGCTGCGCACAGATACGCAGTATTTT. Encoded protein: CASSLGRLRTDTQYF.

This clone appeared once. The V and J genes are TRBV2 and TRBJ1-2, with a tentative D call TRBD1 (6 bases). Per germline, CDR1 SNHLY and CDR2 FYNNEI. The CDR3 contains 13 residues. Between the trimmed V and J ends, which lost 5 bases and 0 bases, there was a span of 7 bases. The CDR3 bases are TGTGCCAGCAGTAGGACAGCTAACTATGGCTACACCTTC. It specifies CASSRTANYGYTF.

This chain links TRBV13 with TRBJ1-2; D is perhaps TRBD1 (5 bases). The CDR3 has 14 amino acids. Germline assignment: CDR1 PRHDT and CDR2 FYEKMQ (reference sequence). The V end was cut by 1 base, the J end by 8 bases, with 14 bases between. CDR3 sequence: CASSLAGRWGGYTF. In nucleotides, the CDR3 is TGTGCCAGCAGCTTAGCCGGCAGGTGGGGCGGCTACACCTTC. Variable domain in full (rest from reference TRBV13 and TRBJ1-2): AAGVIQSPRHLIKEKRETATLKCYPIPRHDTVYWYQQGPGQDPQFLISFYEKMQSDKGSIPDRFSAQQFSDYHSELNMSSLELGDSALYFCASSLAGRWGGYTFGSGTRLTVV.

J is TRBJ1-3 and V is TRBV28; D is perhaps TRBD1 (5 bases). The CDR3 has 17 residues. Trimming removed 5 bases at V and 0 bases at J, with 17 bases between. Germline CDR1 is MDHEN and CDR2 is SYDVKM. Here the CDR3 reads CASSPPIMTVSGNTIYF. For the CDR3, the DNA is TGTGCCAGCAGTCCACCTATAATGACAGTCTCTGGAAACACCATATATTTT.

This clone was counted only a few times. The junction shows a germline mismatch at one end, possibly a read error. The chain employs TRBV5-6 and TRBJ1-1, with D maybe TRBD1 (6 bases). The CDR3 has 13 amino acids. Germline V gene sequence: CDR1 SGHDT, CDR2 YYEEEE. CDR3 protein: CASSGTMKTEAFF. In DNA form, the CDR3 reads TGTGCCAGCAGCGGGACAATGAAAACTGAAGCTTTCTTT.